Shown below are 8 T cell receptor beta chains from a single sample sequenced in a study of T-cell memory formation after mild COVID-19. One entry per CDR3 protein results from TCRdb running MiXCR on the 5' RACE reads. The data hold around 250,000 distinct CDR3 sequences, with around 16% observed a single time. Sequenced sample: PBMCs or a T cell subset sorted from them (not recorded which). Source of these receptors: a man between 18 and 29 years old who had mild COVID-19 (a few samples of this study predate the infection). Cell type and time point are not known.

Turning to this clonotype: The germline gene is not matched at one end of the junction; a read error may be the cause. The V call is TRBV5-1, the J call TRBJ1-2; D uncertain. In germline, CDR1 is SGHRS, CDR2 YFSETQ. The CDR3 sequence is 13 residues long. DNA of the CDR3: TGCGCAAGCAGCCTCGGACGAAGCGACGGCTACACCTTC. It yields the protein CASSLGRSDGYTF.

This sequence joins TRBV10-3 and TRBJ2-1, with D uncertain. Germline CDR1 and CDR2: ENHRY and SYGVKD. The CDR3 is made up of 11 amino acids. Trimming removed 9 bases at V and 3 bases at J, with 6 bases between. Here the CDR3 DNA reads TGTGCCATTTATGACTACAATGAGCAGTTCTTC. It translates to CAIYDYNEQFF.

This clonotype has only a few counts. The J gene is TRBJ2-5, the V gene TRBV11-2, with 10 nucleotides matching TRBD2. V shed 0 bases and J 7 bases; nucleotides not matched to a gene: 5. CDR3 size: 15 residues. Per germline, CDR1 SGHAT and CDR2 FQNNGV. The CDR3 DNA is TGTGCCAGCAGCTTAGATACTAGCGGGGTCAGGACCCAGTACTTC. Translated, it gives CASSLDTSGVRTQYF.

This clonotype was seen a few times. The J gene is TRBJ1-5, the V gene TRBV27; 7 nucleotides align to TRBD1. The J segment lost 6 bases and the V segment lost 3 bases, leaving 20 bases of the junction unmatched. The length of the CDR3 is 19 residues. From germline, CDR1 is MNHEY and CDR2 SMNVEV (reference sequence). CDR3 sequence: CASSFPGQAPRNWGQPQHF. DNA for the CDR3: TGTGCCAGCAGTTTCCCCGGACAGGCCCCTCGGAATTGGGGTCAGCCCCAGCATTTT.

This clonotype was observed a handful of times. The chain recombines TRBV4-2 with TRBJ2-3; D perhaps matches TRBD2 (7 bases). V dropped 2 bases and J dropped 2 bases, with 11 bases sitting between them. The germline CDR1 and CDR2 sequences are LGHNA and YNFKEQ. CDR3 length equals 15 residues. CDR3 DNA: TGTGCCAGCAGCCAACCCGGGGGGCCCACAGATACGCAGTATTTT. It yields the protein CASSQPGGPTDTQYF.

The sample holds a few counts of this clonotype. This sequence joins TRBV3-1 and TRBJ2-3; possible D gene TRBD2, 5 bases. Germline V gene sequence: CDR1 LGHDT, CDR2 YNNKEL (reference sequence). There are 16 residues in the CDR3. The ends were cut back, 5 bases at V and 6 bases at J, with 21 bases in the middle. The CDR3 reads CASSTISGPRRDTQYF. The CDR3 nucleotides read TGTGCCAGCAGCACCATCTCCGGGCCGAGGAGGGATACGCAGTATTTT.

This chain joins TRBV20-1 and TRBJ2-2; 8 bases fit TRBD2. The CDR3 loop spans 16 amino acids. The junction had 13 bases not matched to a gene; V was cut back by 4 bases and J by 6 bases. Germline loops: CDR1 DFQATT, CDR2 SNEGSKA (reference sequence). CDR3 in amino acids: CSATSPRLAQAGELFF. The DNA of the CDR3 is TGCAGTGCTACTAGTCCGCGACTAGCGCAAGCCGGGGAGCTGTTTTTT.

In this sample, this clonotype turned up a few times. The chain combines TRBV4-1 with TRBJ1-2; maybe TRBD1 (6 bases). The V gene's germline CDR1 is MGHRA and CDR2 YSYEKL. There are 13 residues in the CDR3. Trimming removed 0 bases from V and 10 bases from J, with 12 bases in between. The CDR3 loop reads CASSQELGGDYTF. DNA for the CDR3: TGCGCCAGCAGCCAAGAGTTGGGGGGCGACTACACCTTC.